These T cell receptor beta chains were read from a single sample in a study of cytotoxic CD8 clonotypes in ibrutinib-treated CLL. The data were produced by immunoSEQ multiplex PCR, yet TCRdb's version contains in-frame clones alone and is incomplete. The repertoire consists of about 140,000 clones, with under 95% occurring once and the leading ten covering 10% to 14%. This material consisted of PBMCs, taken after 12 months of ibrutinib treatment. The receptors were gathered from a human donor with chronic lymphocytic leukemia. Both conserved end residues are trimmed from each CDR3. A D gene is named only where the DNA matches it firmly.

CDR3 protein: ASSPWGLETQY
D gene: -
V gene: TRBV7-6

CDR3 protein: ASSLGLAGTGELF
D gene: TRBD2
V gene: TRBV5-1

CDR3 protein: ASSIAGGPGETQY
D gene: TRBD2
V gene: TRBV19

CDR3 protein: ASNMIGDEQF
D gene: -
V gene: TRBV19

CDR3 protein: ASRPAGYEQY
D gene: -
V gene: TRBV28

CDR3 protein: ASIRGSGQGLFNEQF
D gene: TRBD1
V gene: TRBV27

CDR3 protein: ASSPRDFQETQY
D gene: -
V gene: TRBV7-3

CDR3 protein: ASSPLADGGHEQY
D gene: -
V gene: TRBV9

CDR3 protein: ASSFRDGTYEQY
D gene: -
V gene: TRBV28

CDR3 protein: ASRGYEQY
D gene: -
V gene: TRBV5-5

CDR3 protein: ASSLAGGTEAF
D gene: -
V gene: TRBV11-2

CDR3 protein: ASSENRDRGNTIY
D gene: TRBD1
V gene: TRBV6-1

CDR3 protein: ASSLGLLNTEAF
D gene: -
V gene: TRBV7-9

CDR3 protein: ASSLSFPLGTGELF
D gene: -
V gene: TRBV27

CDR3 protein: ASSYRKETQY
D gene: -
V gene: TRBV28

CDR3 protein: ASSSPARPSTY
D gene: -
V gene: TRBV7-9

CDR3 protein: ASSLGPPDLLYGYT
D gene: -
V gene: TRBV7-9

CDR3 protein: ASSLAGGTSGHESTDTQY
D gene: TRBD2
V gene: TRBV7-2

CDR3 protein: ASSLLSGTSTDTQY
D gene: -
V gene: TRBV2

CDR3 protein: ASSDQGGNTEAF
D gene: -
V gene: TRBV6-1

CDR3 protein: ASSQEFGGTTYEQY
D gene: -
V gene: TRBV4-1

CDR3 protein: ATSRKQGLGEQY
D gene: TRBD1
V gene: TRBV15

CDR3 protein: ASSVGVTEQY
D gene: -
V gene: TRBV9

CDR3 protein: ASSSRTGVYEQY
D gene: TRBD1
V gene: TRBV5-4

CDR3 protein: ASSSRQGASNQPQH
D gene: TRBD1
V gene: TRBV27

CDR3 protein: ASSERRRDTQY
D gene: -
V gene: TRBV2

CDR3 protein: SAKTGGDTGELF
D gene: TRBD1
V gene: TRBV29-1

CDR3 protein: AWKAGGNEQF
D gene: TRBD1
V gene: TRBV30

CDR3 protein: ASRPTTGWGNEQF
D gene: TRBD1
V gene: TRBV5-8

CDR3 protein: ASSKRQARGETQY
D gene: -
V gene: TRBV27

CDR3 protein: ASSPSGKYNEQF
D gene: TRBD2
V gene: TRBV10-1

CDR3 protein: ASSYQGHVYEQY
D gene: -
V gene: TRBV6-6

CDR3 protein: ASNPALAGNTIY
D gene: -
V gene: TRBV28

CDR3 protein: ASSVLGEHGYT
D gene: -
V gene: TRBV2

CDR3 protein: ASSLETYGYT
D gene: -
V gene: TRBV5-6

CDR3 protein: ASSLAGTAETQY
D gene: -
V gene: TRBV11-2

CDR3 protein: SVDTGRSGNTIY
D gene: -
V gene: TRBV29-1

CDR3 protein: ASSETGNARTEAF
D gene: -
V gene: TRBV2

CDR3 protein: ASSPQGMMTYYGYT
D gene: -
V gene: TRBV27

CDR3 protein: ASRSWEEQY
D gene: -
V gene: TRBV6-6

CDR3 protein: ASTRSEGMEIYGYT
D gene: -
V gene: TRBV11-2

CDR3 protein: ATSTRATNEKLF
D gene: -
V gene: TRBV19

CDR3 protein: ASSVITEQY
D gene: -
V gene: TRBV9

CDR3 protein: ASSQVQGVYYEQY
D gene: -
V gene: TRBV14

CDR3 protein: ASSLSPGVVTEAF
D gene: -
V gene: TRBV27

CDR3 protein: ASSLRLVVHEQY
D gene: -
V gene: TRBV7-2

CDR3 protein: ASRDGNSRTQY
D gene: -
V gene: TRBV4-2

CDR3 protein: ASSRNGDWGSSGNTIY
D gene: -
V gene: TRBV13

CDR3 protein: ASSLKGGGPWETQY
D gene: -
V gene: TRBV7-3

CDR3 protein: ASSSGGGDTEAF
D gene: TRBD1
V gene: TRBV28

CDR3 protein: ASSLAGAGADTQY
D gene: TRBD2
V gene: TRBV5-4

CDR3 protein: ASSPLKTGGVETQY
D gene: TRBD1
V gene: TRBV27

CDR3 protein: ASSSRGGPISYNEQF
D gene: -
V gene: TRBV7-3

CDR3 protein: ASSFGREGPDTQY
D gene: TRBD2
V gene: TRBV5-1

CDR3 protein: ASSIRLGGEKLF
D gene: -
V gene: TRBV21-1

CDR3 protein: ASSLSAETQY
D gene: -
V gene: TRBV7-2

CDR3 protein: ASSLGGIGRNTGELF
D gene: -
V gene: TRBV2